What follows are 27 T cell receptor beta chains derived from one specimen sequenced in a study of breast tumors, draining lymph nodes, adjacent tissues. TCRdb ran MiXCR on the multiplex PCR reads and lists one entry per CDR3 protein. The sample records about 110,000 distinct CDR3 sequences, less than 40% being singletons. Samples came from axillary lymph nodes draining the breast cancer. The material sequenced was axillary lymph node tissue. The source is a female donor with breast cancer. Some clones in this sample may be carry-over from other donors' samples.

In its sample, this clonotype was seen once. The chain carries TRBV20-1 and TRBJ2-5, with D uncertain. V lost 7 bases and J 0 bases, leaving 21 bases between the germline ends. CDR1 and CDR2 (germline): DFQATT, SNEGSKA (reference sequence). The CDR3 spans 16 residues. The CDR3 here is CSGRDHGTAYQETQYF. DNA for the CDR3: TGCAGTGGTAGGGATCACGGAACAGCCTACCAAGAGACCCAGTACTTC.

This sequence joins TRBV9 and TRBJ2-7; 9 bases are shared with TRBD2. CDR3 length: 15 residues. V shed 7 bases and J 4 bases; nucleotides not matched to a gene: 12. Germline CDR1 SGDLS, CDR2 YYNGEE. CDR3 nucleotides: TGTGCCAGCGGTCCAGAGGGACTAGCATTGTACGAGCAGTACTTC. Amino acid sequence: CASGPEGLALYEQYF.

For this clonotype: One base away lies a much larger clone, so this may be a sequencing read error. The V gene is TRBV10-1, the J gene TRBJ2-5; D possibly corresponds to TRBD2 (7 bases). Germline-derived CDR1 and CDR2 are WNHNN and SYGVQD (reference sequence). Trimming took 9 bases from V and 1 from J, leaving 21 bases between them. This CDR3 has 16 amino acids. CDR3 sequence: CASTHIRGGSQETQYF. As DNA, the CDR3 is TGCGCCAGTACACATATTAGGGGGGGCTCCCAAGAGACCCAGTACTTC.

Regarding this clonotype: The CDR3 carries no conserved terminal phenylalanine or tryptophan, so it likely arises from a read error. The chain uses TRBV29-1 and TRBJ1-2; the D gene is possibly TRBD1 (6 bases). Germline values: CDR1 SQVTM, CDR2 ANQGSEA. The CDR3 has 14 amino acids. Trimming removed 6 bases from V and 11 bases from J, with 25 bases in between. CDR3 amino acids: CSVGRSGADSLYTS. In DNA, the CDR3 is TGCAGCGTAGGACGTTCGGGGGCAGACTCTCTTTACACCTCC.

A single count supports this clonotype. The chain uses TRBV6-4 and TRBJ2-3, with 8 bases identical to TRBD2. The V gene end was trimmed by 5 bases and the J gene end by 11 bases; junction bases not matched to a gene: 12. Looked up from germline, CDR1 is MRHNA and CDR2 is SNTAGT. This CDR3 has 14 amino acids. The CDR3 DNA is TGTGCCAGCAGTCAAGCGGGAGACTACAATGAGCAGTATTTT. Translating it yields CASSQAGDYNEQYF.

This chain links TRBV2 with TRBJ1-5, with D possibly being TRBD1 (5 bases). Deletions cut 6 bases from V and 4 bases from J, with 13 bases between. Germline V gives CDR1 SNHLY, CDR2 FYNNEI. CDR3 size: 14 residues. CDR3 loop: CASRYGARNQPQHF. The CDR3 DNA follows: TGTGCCAGCAGGTATGGGGCAAGAAATCAGCCCCAGCATTTT.

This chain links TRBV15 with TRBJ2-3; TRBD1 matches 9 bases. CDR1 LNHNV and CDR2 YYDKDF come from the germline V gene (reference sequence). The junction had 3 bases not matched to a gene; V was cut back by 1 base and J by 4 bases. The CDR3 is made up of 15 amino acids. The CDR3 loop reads CATSRVRQGADTQYF. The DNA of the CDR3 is TGTGCCACCAGCAGAGTTAGACAGGGGGCAGATACGCAGTATTTT.

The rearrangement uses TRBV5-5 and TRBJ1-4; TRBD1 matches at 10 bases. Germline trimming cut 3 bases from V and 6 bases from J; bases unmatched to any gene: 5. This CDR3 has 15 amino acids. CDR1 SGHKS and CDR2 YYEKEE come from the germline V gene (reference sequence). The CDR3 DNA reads TGTGCCAGCAGCTCCGGGACAGGGGTCGATGAAAAACTGTTTTTT. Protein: CASSSGTGVDEKLFF.

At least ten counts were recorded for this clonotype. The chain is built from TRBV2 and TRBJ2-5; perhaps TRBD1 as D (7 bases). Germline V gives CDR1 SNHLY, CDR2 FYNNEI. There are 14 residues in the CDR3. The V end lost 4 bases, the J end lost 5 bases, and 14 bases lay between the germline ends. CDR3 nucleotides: TGTGCCAGCAGTGGACTAGGGGGCTGGGAGACCCAGTACTTC. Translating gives CASSGLGGWETQYF.

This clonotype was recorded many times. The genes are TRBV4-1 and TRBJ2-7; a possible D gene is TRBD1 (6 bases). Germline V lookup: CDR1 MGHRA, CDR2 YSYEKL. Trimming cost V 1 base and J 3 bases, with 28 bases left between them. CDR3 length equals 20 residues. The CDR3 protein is CASSQVTLRTDRRTYYEQYF. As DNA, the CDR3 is TGCGCCAGCAGCCAAGTCACCCTACGGACAGACCGTAGAACTTACTACGAGCAGTACTTC.

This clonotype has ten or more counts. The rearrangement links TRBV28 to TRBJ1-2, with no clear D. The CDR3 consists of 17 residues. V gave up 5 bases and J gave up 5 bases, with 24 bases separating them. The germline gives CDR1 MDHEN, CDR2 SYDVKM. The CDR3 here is CASSELGSQSGFYGYTF. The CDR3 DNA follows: TGTGCCAGCAGTGAGCTGGGGAGTCAGTCGGGATTTTATGGCTACACCTTC.

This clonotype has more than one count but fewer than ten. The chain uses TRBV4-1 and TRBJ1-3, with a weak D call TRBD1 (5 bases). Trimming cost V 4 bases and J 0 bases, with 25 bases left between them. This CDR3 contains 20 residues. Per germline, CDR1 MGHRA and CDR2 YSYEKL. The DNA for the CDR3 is TGCGCCAGCAGCCGCACCCGGGACGGACGAAATAATAGCTCTGGAAACACCATATATTTT. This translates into CASSRTRDGRNNSSGNTIYF.

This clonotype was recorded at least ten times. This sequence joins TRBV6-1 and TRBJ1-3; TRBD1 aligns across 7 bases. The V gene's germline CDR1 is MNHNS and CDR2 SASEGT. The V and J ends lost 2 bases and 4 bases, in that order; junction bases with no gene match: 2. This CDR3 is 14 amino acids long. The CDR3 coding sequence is TGTGCCAGCAGTGAACCGGACAGGGGAAACACCATATATTTT. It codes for CASSEPDRGNTIYF.

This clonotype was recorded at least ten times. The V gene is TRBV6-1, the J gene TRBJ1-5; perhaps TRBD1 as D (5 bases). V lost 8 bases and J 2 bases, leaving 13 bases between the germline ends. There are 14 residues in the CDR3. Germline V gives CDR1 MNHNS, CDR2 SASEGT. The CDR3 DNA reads TGTGCCAGCTCTGGGCAGGGTGGCAATCAGCCCCAGCATTTT. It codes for CASSGQGGNQPQHF.

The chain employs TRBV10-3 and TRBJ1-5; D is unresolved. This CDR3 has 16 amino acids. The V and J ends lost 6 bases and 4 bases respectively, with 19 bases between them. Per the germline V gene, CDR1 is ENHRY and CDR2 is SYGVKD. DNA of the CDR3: TGTGCCATCAGGAGGACCCAGGCAGGCGTAAATCAGCCCCAGCATTTT. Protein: CAIRRTQAGVNQPQHF.

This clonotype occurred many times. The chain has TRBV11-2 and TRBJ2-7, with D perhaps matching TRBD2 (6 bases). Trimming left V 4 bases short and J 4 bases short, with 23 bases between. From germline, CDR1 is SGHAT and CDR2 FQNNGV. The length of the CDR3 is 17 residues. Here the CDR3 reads CASSSTEGWEAMYEQYF. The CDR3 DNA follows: TGTGCCAGCAGCTCCACTGAGGGGTGGGAGGCCATGTACGAGCAGTACTTC. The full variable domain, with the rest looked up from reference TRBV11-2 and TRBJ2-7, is EAGVAQSPRYKIIEKRQSVAFWCNPISGHATLYWYQQILGQGPKLLIQFQNNGVVDDSQLPKDRFSAERLKGVDSTLKIQPAKLEDSAVYLCASSSTEGWEAMYEQYFGPGTRLTVT.

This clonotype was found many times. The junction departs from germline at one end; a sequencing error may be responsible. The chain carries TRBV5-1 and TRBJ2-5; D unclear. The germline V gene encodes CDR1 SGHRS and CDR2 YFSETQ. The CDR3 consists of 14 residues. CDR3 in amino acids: CASSLVAAQDTQYF. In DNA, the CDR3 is TGCGCCAGCAGCTTGGTTGCTGCTCAAGACACCCAGTACTTC.

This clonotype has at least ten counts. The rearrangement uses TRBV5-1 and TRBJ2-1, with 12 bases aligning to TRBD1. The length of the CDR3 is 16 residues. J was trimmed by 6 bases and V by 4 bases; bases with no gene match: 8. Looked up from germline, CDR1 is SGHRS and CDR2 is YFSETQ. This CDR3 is CASSPAGTGGFNEQFF. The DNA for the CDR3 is TGCGCCAGCAGCCCCGCCGGGACAGGGGGCTTCAATGAGCAGTTCTTC.

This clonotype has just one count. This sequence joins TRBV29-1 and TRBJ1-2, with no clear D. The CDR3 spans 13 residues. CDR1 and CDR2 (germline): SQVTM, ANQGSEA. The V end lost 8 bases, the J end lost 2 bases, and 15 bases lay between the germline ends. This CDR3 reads CSQKSGGNYGYTF. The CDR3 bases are TGCAGCCAAAAAAGCGGAGGGAACTATGGCTACACCTTC.

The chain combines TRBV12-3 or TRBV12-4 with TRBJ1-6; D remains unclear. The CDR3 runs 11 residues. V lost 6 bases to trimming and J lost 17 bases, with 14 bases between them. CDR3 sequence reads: CASRPGLAFHF. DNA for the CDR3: TGTGCCAGCAGACCTGGACTAGCGTTCCACTTT.

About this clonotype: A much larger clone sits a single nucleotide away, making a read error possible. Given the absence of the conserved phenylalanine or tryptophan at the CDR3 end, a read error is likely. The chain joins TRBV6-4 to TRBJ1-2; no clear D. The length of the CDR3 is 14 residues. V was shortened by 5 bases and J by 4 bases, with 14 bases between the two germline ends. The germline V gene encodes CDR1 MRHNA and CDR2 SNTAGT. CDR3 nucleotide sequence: TGTGCCAGCAGTTTGGGAGGCAACCTCTATGGCTACACCCTC. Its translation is CASSLGGNLYGYTL.

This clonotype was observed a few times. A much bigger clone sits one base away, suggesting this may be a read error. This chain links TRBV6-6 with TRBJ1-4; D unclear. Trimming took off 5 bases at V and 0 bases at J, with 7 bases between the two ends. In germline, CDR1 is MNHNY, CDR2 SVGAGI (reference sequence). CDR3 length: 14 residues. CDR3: CASSHRSTNEKLFF. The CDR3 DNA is TGTGCCAGCAGTCATCGTTCAACTAATGAAAAACTGTTTTTT.

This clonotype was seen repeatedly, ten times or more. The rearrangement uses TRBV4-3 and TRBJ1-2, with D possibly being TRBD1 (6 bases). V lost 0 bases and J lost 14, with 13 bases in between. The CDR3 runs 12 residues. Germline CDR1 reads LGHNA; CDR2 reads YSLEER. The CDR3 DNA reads TGCGCCAGCAGCCAAGAAGGGGGACTAGAGACCTTC. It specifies CASSQEGGLETF.

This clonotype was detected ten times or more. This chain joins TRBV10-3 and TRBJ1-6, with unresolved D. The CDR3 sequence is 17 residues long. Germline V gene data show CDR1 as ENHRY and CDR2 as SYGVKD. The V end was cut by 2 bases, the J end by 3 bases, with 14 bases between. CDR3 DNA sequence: TGTGCCATCAGTGAGATGGACCCAACTCGCTATAATTCACCCCTCCACTTT. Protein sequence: CAISEMDPTRYNSPLHF.

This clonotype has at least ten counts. The CDR3 reads CASSPQGGYSYEQYF. The CDR3 nucleotides read TGTGCCAGCAGTCCTCAGGGGGGATACTCCTACGAGCAGTACTTC. This chain uses TRBV28 with TRBJ2-7; perhaps TRBD1 as D (7 bases). The CDR3 is 15 residues long. Germline V gene lookup returns CDR1 MDHEN and CDR2 SYDVKM. Trimming stripped 5 bases from V and 0 bases from J, with 14 bases between.

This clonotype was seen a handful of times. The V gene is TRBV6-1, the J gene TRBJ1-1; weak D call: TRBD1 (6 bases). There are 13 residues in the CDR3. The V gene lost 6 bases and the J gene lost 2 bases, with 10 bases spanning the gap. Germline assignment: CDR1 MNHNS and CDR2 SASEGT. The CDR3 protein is CASRLTGNTEAFF. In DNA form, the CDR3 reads TGTGCCAGCAGATTGACAGGAAACACTGAAGCTTTCTTT.

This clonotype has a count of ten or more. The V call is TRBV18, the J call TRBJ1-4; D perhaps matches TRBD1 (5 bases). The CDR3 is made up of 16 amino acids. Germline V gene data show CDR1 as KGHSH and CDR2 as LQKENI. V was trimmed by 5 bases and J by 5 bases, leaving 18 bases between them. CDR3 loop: CASSKWGTTENEKLFF. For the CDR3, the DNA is TGTGCCAGCTCAAAATGGGGGACCACGGAAAATGAAAAACTGTTTTTT.